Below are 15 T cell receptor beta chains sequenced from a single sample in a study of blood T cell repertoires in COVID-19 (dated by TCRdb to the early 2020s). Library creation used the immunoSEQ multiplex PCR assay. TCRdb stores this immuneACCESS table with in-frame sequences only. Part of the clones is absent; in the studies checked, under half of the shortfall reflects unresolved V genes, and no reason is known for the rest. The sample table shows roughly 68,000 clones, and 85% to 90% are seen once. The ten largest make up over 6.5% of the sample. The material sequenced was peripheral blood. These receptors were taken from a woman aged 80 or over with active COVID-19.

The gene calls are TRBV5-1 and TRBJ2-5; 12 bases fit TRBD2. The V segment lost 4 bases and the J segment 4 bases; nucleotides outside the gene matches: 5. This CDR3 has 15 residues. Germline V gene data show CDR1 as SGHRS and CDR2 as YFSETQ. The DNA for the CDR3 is TGCGCCAGCAGCCTCGGACTAGCGGGACCAGAGACCCAGTACTTC. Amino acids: CASSLGLAGPETQYF.

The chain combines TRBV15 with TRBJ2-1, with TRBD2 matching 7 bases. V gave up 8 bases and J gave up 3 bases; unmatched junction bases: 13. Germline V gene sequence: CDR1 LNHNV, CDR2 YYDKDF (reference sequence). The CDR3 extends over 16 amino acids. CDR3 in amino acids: CATRTRAGVNYNEQFF. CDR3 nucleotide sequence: TGTGCCACCCGAACCAGGGCGGGAGTTAACTACAATGAGCAGTTCTTC. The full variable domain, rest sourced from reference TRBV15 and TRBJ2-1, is DAMVIQNPRYQVTQFGKPVTLSCSQTLNHNVMYWYQQKSSQAPKLLFHYYDKDFNNEADTPDNFQSRRPNTSFCFLDIRSPGLGDTAMYLCATRTRAGVNYNEQFFGPGTRLTVL.

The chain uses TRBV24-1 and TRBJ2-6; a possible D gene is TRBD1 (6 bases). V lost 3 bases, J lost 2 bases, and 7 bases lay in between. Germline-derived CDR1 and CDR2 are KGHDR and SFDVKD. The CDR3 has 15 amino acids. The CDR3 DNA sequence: TGTGCCACCAGTGATGGGGGCACTGGGGCCAACGTCCTGACTTTC. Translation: CATSDGGTGANVLTF.

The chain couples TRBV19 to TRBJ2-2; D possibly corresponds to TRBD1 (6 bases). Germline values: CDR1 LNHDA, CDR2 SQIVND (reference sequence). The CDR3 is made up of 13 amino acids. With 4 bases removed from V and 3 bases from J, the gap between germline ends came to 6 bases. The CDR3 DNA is TGTGCCAGTAGTAGGACAGACACCGGGGAGCTGTTTTTT. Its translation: CASSRTDTGELFF.

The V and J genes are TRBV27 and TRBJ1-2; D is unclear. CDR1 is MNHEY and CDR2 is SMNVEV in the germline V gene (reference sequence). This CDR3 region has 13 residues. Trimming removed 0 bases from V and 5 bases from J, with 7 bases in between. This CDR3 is CASSLSFTYGYTF. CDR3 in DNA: TGTGCCAGCAGTTTATCGTTCACTTATGGCTACACCTTC.

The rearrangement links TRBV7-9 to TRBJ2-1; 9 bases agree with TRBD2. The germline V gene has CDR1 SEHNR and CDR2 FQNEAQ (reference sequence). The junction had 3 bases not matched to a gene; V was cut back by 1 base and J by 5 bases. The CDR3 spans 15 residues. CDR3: CASSLGSGRNNEQFF. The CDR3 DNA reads TGTGCCAGCAGCTTAGGGAGCGGGAGGAACAATGAGCAGTTCTTC. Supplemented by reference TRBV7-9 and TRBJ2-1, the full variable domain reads DTGVSQNPRHKITKRGQNVTFRCDPISEHNRLYWYRQTLGQGPEFLTYFQNEAQLEKSRLLSDRFSAERPKGSFSTLEIQRTEQGDSAMYLCASSLGSGRNNEQFFGPGTRLTVL.

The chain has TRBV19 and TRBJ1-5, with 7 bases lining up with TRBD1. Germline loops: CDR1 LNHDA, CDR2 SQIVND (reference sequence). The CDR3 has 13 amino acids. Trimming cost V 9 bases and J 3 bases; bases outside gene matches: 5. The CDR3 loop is CASRDRDNQPQHF. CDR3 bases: TGTGCCAGCCGAGACAGGGACAATCAGCCCCAGCATTTT.

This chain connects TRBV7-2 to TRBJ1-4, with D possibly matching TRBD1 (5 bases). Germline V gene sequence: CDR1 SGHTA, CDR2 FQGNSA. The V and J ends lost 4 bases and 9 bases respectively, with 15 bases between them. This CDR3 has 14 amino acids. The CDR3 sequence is CASSWTLGNQKLFF. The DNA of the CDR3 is TGTGCCAGCAGCTGGACATTGGGCAATCAAAAACTGTTTTTT.

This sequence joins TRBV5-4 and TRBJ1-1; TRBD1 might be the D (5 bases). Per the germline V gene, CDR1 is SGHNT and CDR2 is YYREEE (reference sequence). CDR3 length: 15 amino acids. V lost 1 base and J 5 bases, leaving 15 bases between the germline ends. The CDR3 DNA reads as TGTGCCAGCAGCTTGATAGGGGCCAGGGCGACTGAAGCTTTCTTT. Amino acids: CASSLIGARATEAFF.

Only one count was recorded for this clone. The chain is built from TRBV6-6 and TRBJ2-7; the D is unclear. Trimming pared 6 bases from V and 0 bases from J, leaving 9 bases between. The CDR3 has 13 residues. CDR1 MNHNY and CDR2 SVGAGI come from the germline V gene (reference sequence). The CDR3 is CASSPPSSYEQYF. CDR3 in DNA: TGTGCCAGCAGCCCCCCCAGCTCCTACGAGCAGTACTTC.

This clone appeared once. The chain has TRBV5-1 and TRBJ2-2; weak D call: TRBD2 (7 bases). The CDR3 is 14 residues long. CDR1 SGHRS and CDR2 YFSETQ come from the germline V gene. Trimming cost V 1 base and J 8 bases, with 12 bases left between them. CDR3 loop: CASSLTGGKGELFF. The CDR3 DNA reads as TGCGCCAGCAGCTTGACGGGGGGCAAGGGGGAGCTGTTTTTT. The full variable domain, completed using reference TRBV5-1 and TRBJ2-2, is KAGVTQTPRYLIKTRGQQVTLSCSPISGHRSVSWYQQTPGQGLQFLFEYFSETQRNKGNFPGRFSGRQFSNSRSEMNVSTLELGDSALYLCASSLTGGKGELFFGEGSRLTVL.

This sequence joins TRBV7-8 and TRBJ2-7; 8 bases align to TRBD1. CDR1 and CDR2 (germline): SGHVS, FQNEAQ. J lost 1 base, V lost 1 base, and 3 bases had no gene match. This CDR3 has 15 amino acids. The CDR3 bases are TGTGCCAGCAGCTTAGACAGGGGGATATCCTACGAGCAGTACTTC. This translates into CASSLDRGISYEQYF.

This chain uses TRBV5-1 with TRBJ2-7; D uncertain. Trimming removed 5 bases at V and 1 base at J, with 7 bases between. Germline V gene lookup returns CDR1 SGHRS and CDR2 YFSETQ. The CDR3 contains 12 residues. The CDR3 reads CASRSESYEQYF. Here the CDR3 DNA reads TGCGCCAGCAGGAGCGAGTCCTACGAGCAGTACTTC.

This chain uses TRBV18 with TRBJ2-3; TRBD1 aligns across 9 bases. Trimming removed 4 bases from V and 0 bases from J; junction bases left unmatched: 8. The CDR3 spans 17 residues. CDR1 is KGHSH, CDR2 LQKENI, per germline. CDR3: CASSQIAGTGSTDTQYF. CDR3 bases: TGTGCCAGCTCACAAATCGCCGGGACAGGGAGCACAGATACGCAGTATTTT.

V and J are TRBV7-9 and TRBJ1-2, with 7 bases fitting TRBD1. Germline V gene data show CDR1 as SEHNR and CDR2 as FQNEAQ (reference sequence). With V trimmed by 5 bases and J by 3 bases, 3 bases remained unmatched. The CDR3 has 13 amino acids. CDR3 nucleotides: TGTGCCAGCAGCCTCGGGACAGACTATGGCTACACCTTC. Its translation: CASSLGTDYGYTF.